This T cell receptor beta chain was observed in a study of beta chain features in type 1 diabetes. V was pared by 3 bases and J by 3 bases, with 12 bases between. The CDR3 is 14 amino acids. CDR1 is SGDLS, CDR2 YYNGEE, per germline. Of the isolated RNA, all was reverse transcribed, and so the sequenced material was expressed TCRB transcripts. Only in-frame clones appear in the TCRdb table, and some are missing; sequencing was by immunoSEQ multiplex PCR. The sample consists of hundreds of thousands of clones, roughly 8.8% of them appearing once. CD4+ naive, central memory, regulatory and stem cell-like memory subsets were isolated by sorting on CD45RO/CCR7/CD25/CD127/CD95/CD27. Without exception, sorted populations had purity beyond 95%. Study outcomes and limitations: Among patients with Type 1 diabetes, TCRB CDR3s were moderately but significantly shorter in every one of the four CD4+ subsets. Within patients, naive, central memory and Treg TCRB repertoires seemed more similar than within healthy donors. A definitive answer on HLA type influencing TCRB rearrangement was not reached here.

Notes on this clone: Antigen specificity is unknown.

The sequencing input was central memory CD4+ T cells from blood. The receptor's source is a man aged 30 to 45 with type 1 diabetes. The V and J genes are TRBV9 and TRBJ2-5; D tentatively reads TRBD1 or TRBD2 (5 bases each). CDR3: CASSDRDREETQYF. As DNA, the CDR3 is TGTGCCAGCAGCGACCGGGACCGCGAAGAGACCCAGTACTTC.